This T cell receptor beta chain was recorded in a study of T cells in Graves' hyperthyroidism and ophthalmopathy. This clonotype was seen only a few times. It was RNA transcripts that yielded the amplified TCR beta CDR3 regions. A set of HTBI primers served as the primers for a first-round RT-PCR of the TCR CDR3. TCRdb reprocessed the multiplex PCR reads with MiXCR, giving one entry per CDR3 protein. The profile covers about 620,000 distinct CDR3 sequences, with around 15% appearing a single time and around 4% taken by the ten largest. Patients having uncontrolled infection, another autoimmune disease, pregnancy or lactation were not included. Sequencing used blood. This TCR derives from a woman aged 25 to 45 with Graves' hyperthyroidism.

This CDR3 reads CASSSSSGINEQFF. The CDR3 bases are TGTGCCAGCTCATCGTCTAGCGGCATCAATGAGCAGTTCTTC. V gene TRBV18 combines with J gene TRBJ2-1; 7 bases are shared with TRBD2. Germline V gene sequence: CDR1 KGHSH, CDR2 LQKENI. With 5 bases clipped from V and 6 bases from J, the junction kept 7 bases outside the gene matches. The CDR3 spans 14 residues.